This is a list of T cell receptor beta chains from one sample in a study of OX40 agonist ivuxolimab in advanced cancers. The data were produced by immunoSEQ multiplex PCR, yet TCRdb's version contains in-frame clones alone and is incomplete. The data contain over 50,000 clones, around 89% of them singletons. Source: CD4+ or CD8+ T cells sorted from blood, taken in a trial of the OX40 agonist ivuxolimab. The receptors come from an adult with an advanced solid tumor such as melanoma, head and neck, liver or kidney cancer. The CDR3 runs from the conserved cysteine through the conserved F or W. The D gene is left open where the match is weak.

D | J | V | CDR3 | DNA
. | TRBJ1-1 | TRBV18 | CASSPVQSNTEAFF | TGTGCCAGCTCACCAGTTCAGAGTAACACTGAAGCTTTCTTT
TRBD1 | TRBJ1-2 | TRBV27 | CASSPGQGDYGYTF | TGTGCCAGCAGTCCGGGACAGGGGGACTATGGCTACACCTTC
. | TRBJ1-3 | TRBV28 | CASSPPHTGGSGNTIYF | TGTGCCAGCAGTCCCCCACACACAGGAGGCTCTGGAAACACCATATATTTT
. | TRBJ1-4 | TRBV2 | CASSLQGAANEKLFF | TGTGCCAGCAGTCTCCAGGGTGCAGCTAATGAAAAACTGTTTTTT
. | TRBJ1-2 | TRBV28 | CASSPPALGGYTF | TGTGCCAGCAGCCCTCCGGCTTTGGGGGGCTACACCTTC
. | TRBJ1-1 | TRBV15 | CATSRDYGGGTEAFF | TGTGCCACCAGCAGAGATTACGGGGGAGGGACTGAAGCTTTCTTT
. | TRBJ1-1 | TRBV29-1 | CSVDPGRKNTEAFF | TGCAGCGTTGACCCAGGGCGGAAGAACACTGAAGCTTTCTTT
. | TRBJ2-5 | TRBV6-5 | CASSLQETQYF | TGTGCCAGCAGTCTCCAAGAGACCCAGTACTTC
. | TRBJ2-5 | TRBV18 | CASSPPGQGQETQYF | TGTGCCAGCTCACCACCGGGGCAGGGACAAGAGACCCAGTACTTC
. | TRBJ1-4 | TRBV5-4 | CASSPSALDEKLFF | TGTGCCAGCAGCCCGTCTGCACTGGATGAAAAACTGTTTTTT
. | TRBJ2-7 | TRBV14 | CASSQAGTVYEQYF | TGTGCCAGCAGCCAAGCCGGGACGGTCTACGAGCAGTACTTC
TRBD2 | TRBJ2-1 | TRBV7-2 | CASSSKRPGGLSYNEQFF | TGTGCCAGCAGCTCTAAGAGGCCGGGAGGGCTCTCCTACAATGAGCAGTTCTTC
. | TRBJ2-6 | TRBV7-2 | CASGLQGPGANVLTF | TGTGCCAGCGGCCTACAGGGTCCTGGGGCCAACGTCCTGACTTTC
. | TRBJ1-2 | TRBV14 | CASSQVTGDINTF | TGTGCCAGCAGCCAAGTAACGGGGGACATTAACACCTTC
. | TRBJ1-4 | TRBV7-2 | CASSRTRDLEKLFF | TGTGCCAGCAGCCGAACCCGGGACCTAGAAAAACTGTTTTTT
. | TRBJ1-4 | TRBV6-5 | CASSLGQSNEKLFF | TGTGCCAGCAGCCTCGGACAGAGTAATGAAAAACTGTTTTTT
. | TRBJ1-1 | TRBV5-4 | CASSVTENMNTEAFF | TGTGCCAGCAGCGTCACAGAGAACATGAACACTGAAGCTTTCTTT
. | TRBJ2-2 | TRBV6-1 | CASIPAQITGELFF | TGTGCCAGCATCCCAGCACAAATCACCGGGGAGCTGTTTTTT
. | TRBJ2-5 | TRBV5-6 | CASSSLTATQETQYF | TGTGCCAGCAGCTCCCTGACAGCGACCCAAGAGACCCAGTACTTC
. | TRBJ1-1 | TRBV5-4 | CASSTGPKAFF | TGTGCCAGCAGCACTGGACCTAAAGCTTTCTTT
. | TRBJ1-5 | TRBV18 | CASSPSQGTTNQPQHF | TGTGCCAGCTCACCGTCGCAGGGAACTACCAATCAGCCCCAGCATTTT
. | TRBJ1-1 | TRBV11-3 | CASSLDSTEAFF | TGTGCCAGCAGCTTAGACAGCACTGAAGCTTTCTTT
. | TRBJ1-2 | TRBV28 | CASSSPLQGANYGYTF | TGTGCCAGCAGTTCGCCCTTACAGGGAGCTAACTATGGCTACACCTTC
. | TRBJ2-5 | TRBV11-1 | CASSLGVSVGFRQETQYF | TGTGCCAGCAGCTTAGGTGTCAGCGTGGGATTCCGTCAAGAGACCCAGTACTTC
TRBD1 | TRBJ2-5 | TRBV5-4 | CASMETGGQETQYF | TGTGCCAGCATGGAGACAGGGGGGCAAGAGACCCAGTACTTC
. | TRBJ2-2 | TRBV5-1 | CASSRTPNTGELFF | TGCGCCAGCAGCCGGACACCCAACACCGGGGAGCTGTTTTTT
. | TRBJ2-2 | TRBV5-4 | CASSLAEGGPGELFF | TGTGCCAGCAGCTTGGCCGAGGGGGGCCCCGGGGAGCTGTTTTTT
. | TRBJ2-2 | TRBV11-2 | CASSREGHSNTGELFF | TGTGCCAGCAGCCGTGAAGGACACTCGAACACCGGGGAGCTGTTTTTT
TRBD2 | TRBJ2-3 | TRBV5-6 | CASSSTSGADTQYF | TGTGCCAGCAGCTCGACTAGCGGGGCGGATACGCAGTATTTT